This T cell receptor beta chain originates from a study of T cell repertoires in cytomegalovirus infection. Study information: Public TCR beta signatures provided an indication of both CMV infection and a matching HLA type. Study-level findings and limits: The ex vivo response was dominated by HLA-C-restricted CMV-specific TCR beta clonotypes. Carriers of CMV plus the relevant HLA were identified by cumulative public TCR beta family frequency.

Per germline, CDR1 MDHEN and CDR2 SYDVKM. Between the trimmed V and J ends, which lost 6 bases and 2 bases, there was a span of 11 bases. The length of the CDR3 is 13 residues. At least ten counts were recorded for this clonotype. Its antigen is currently unknown. TCRdb reanalysed the reads using MiXCR and keeps one entry per CDR3 protein. This table has approximately 240,000 distinct CDR3 sequences, about 12% appearing once. Input material: PBMCs. The clonotype originates from a human donor in good health (CMV status not recorded). Some clones in this sample may be carry-over from other donors' samples. The chain uses TRBV28 and TRBJ2-7; TRBD1 might be the D (6 bases). The CDR3 spells CASSQGSPYEQYF. The CDR3 nucleotides are TGTGCCAGCAGCCAGGGGTCGCCCTACGAGCAGTACTTC.